The source of this T cell receptor (beta chain) is a study of post-analysis software for immune sequencing data. About the study: The courses of disease that were included comprised relapsing-remitting, secondary progressive and progressive-relapsing multiple sclerosis. Study findings and constraints: Relative to controls, patients had about 5 TRBV segments at higher frequency, with TRBV5-6, TRBV5-1 and TRBV20-1 among these. Significantly decreased normalized Chao1 diversity was recorded for multiple sclerosis patients relative to controls.

The V gene lost 0 bases and the J gene lost 2 bases, with 14 bases spanning the gap. The length of the CDR3 is 16 residues. Germline values: CDR1 ENHRY, CDR2 SYGVKD. This clonotype was counted many times. The antigen is not known. Unique molecular identifiers were built into the TCR beta cDNA libraries. It was from about 0.98 to 11 million T cells that some 500,000 cDNA molecules came. TCRdb recomputed calls from the PCR reads with MiXCR, one row per CDR3 protein. The sample has more than 500,000 distinct CDR3 sequences, around 31% seen once; the top ten hold less than 6%. Sample: blood. This sequence joins TRBV10-3 and TRBJ2-7, with D tentatively TRBD1 (5 bases). The clonotype was recovered from a girl aged 2-17 years with multiple sclerosis. The DNA of the CDR3 is TGTGCCATCAGTGAGTCGAACGTGGGGCTTACCTACGAGCAGTACTTC. Translation gives CAISESNVGLTYEQYF.